This note documents a single TCR beta chain sequence. The antigen is undetermined. The entry originates in a study of CXCR3-negative and CXCR3-positive naive CD8 T cells. Through 5' RACE with UMI labels, the TRB cDNA libraries were prepared. TCRdb reprocessed the 5' RACE reads and stores each CDR3 protein as one record, lacking DNA. The specimen's table records about 140,000 distinct CDR3 sequences. Germline assignment: CDR1 SGDLS and CDR2 YYNGEE. This CDR3 has 13 amino acids. Study-wide results and limits: Greater hydrophobicity was found in TRB CDR3s of CXCR3-positive naive cells than of CXCR3-negative naive cells.

The sequence was obtained from a human donor in good health. Some clones in this sample may be carry-over from other donors' samples. The sequencing input was naive CXCR3+ CD8+ T cells from blood. Subset here: CD45RO-CCR7+CD27+CD95- naive CD8+ T cells expressing CXCR3 (TNR3+). This chain uses TRBV9 with TRBJ2-1. The CDR3 loop is CASSVAYGHEQFF. Supplemented by reference TRBV9 and TRBJ2-1, the full variable domain reads DSGVTQTPKHLITATGQRVTLRCSPRSGDLSVYWYQQSLDQGLQFLIQYYNGEERAKGNILERFSAQQFPDLHSELNLSSLELGDSALYFCASSVAYGHEQFFGPGTRLTVL.